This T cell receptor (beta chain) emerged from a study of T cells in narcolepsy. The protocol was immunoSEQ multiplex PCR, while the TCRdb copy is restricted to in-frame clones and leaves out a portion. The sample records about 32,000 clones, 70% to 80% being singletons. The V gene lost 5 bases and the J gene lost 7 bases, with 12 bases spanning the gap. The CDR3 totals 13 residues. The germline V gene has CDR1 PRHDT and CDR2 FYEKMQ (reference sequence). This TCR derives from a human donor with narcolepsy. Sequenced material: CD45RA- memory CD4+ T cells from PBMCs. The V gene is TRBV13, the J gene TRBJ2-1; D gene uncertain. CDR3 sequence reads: CASSLRATNEQFF. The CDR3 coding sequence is TGTGCCAGCAGCCTCAGAGCTACTAATGAGCAGTTCTTC.